Given below is one T cell receptor beta chain in context. Its specificity is unknown. A read error may produce the germline difference seen at one junction end. The source of the sample is a study of glioma-infiltrating T cells. General study findings and limits: Above-expected tissue-blood divergence occurred in all gliomas, most in low-grade ones. Tissue and blood shared very few CDR3 sequences.

Germline lookup yields CDR1 DFQATT and CDR2 SNEGSKA (reference sequence). CDR3 size: 14 residues. Amplification of TCR alpha and beta CDR3 regions from RNA used iRepertoire nested multiplex PCR. Tissue mRNA or PBMC total RNA, roughly 90-400 ng, went into one-step reverse transcription and amplification. TCRdb itself ran the multiplex PCR reads through MiXCR, one entry per CDR3 protein. The repertoire holds tens of thousands of distinct CDR3 sequences, about 37% seen once, with more than 30% in the top ten. The clonotype originates from a human donor with low-grade glioma or glioblastoma, undergoing nonglioma brain surgery, or in good health (not recorded which). The specimen was glioma tissue, nonneoplastic brain tissue, or PBMCs (not recorded which). The chain is built from TRBV20-1 and TRBJ2-1; 8 positions match TRBD2. In DNA form, the CDR3 reads TGCAGTGCTAAAGCGGGAGCGGTTTACAATAAGCAGTTCTTC. It codes for CSAKAGAVYNKQFF.